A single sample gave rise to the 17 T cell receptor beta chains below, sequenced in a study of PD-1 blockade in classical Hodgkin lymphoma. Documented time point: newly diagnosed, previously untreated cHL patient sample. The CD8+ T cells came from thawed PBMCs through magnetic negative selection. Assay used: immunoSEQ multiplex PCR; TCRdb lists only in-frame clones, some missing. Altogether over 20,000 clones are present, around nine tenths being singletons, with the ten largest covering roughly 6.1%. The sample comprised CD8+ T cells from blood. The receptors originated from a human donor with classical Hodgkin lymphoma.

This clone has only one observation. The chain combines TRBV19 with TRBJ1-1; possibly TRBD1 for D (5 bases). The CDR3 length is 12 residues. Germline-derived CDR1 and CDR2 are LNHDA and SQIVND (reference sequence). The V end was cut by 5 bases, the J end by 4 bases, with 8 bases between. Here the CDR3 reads CASSAGPTEAFF. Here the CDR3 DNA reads TGTGCCAGTAGTGCAGGGCCCACTGAAGCTTTCTTT.

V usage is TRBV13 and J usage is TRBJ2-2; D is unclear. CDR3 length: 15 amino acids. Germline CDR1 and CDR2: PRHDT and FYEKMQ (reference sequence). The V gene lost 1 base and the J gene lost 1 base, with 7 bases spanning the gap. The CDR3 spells CASSLELENTGELFF. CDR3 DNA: TGTGCCAGCAGCTTAGAACTGGAGAACACCGGGGAGCTGTTTTTT.

The CDR3 loop is CAISEYIGQSYGYTF. The CDR3 bases are TGTGCCATCAGTGAGTATATCGGACAGTCCTATGGCTACACCTTC. V gene TRBV10-3 combines with J gene TRBJ1-2; weak D call: TRBD1 (6 bases). Germline V gene data show CDR1 as ENHRY and CDR2 as SYGVKD. This CDR3 is built from 15 residues. V was pared by 1 base and J by 4 bases, with 13 bases between.

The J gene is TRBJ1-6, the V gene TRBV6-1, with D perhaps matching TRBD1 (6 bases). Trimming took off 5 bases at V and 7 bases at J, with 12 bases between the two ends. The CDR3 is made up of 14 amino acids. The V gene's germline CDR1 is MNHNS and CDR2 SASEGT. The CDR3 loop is CASSTGSDNSPLHF. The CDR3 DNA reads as TGTGCCAGCAGTACAGGGAGCGACAATTCACCCCTCCACTTT.

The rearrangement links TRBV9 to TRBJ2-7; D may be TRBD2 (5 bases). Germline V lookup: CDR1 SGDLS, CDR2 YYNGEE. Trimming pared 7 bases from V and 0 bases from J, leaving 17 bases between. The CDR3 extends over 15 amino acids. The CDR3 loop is CASGPAGEFSYEQYF. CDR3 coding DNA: TGTGCCAGCGGCCCGGCCGGGGAGTTCTCCTACGAGCAGTACTTC.

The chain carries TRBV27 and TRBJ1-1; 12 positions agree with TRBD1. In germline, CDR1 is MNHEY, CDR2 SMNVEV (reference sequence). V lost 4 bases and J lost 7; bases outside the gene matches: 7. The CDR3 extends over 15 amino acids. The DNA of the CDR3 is TGTGCCAGCAGTTCACCGGGACAGGGGGCTCGTGAAGCTTTCTTT. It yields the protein CASSSPGQGAREAFF.

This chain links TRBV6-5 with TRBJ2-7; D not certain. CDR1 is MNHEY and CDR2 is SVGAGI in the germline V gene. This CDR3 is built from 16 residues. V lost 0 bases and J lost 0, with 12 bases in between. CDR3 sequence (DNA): TGTGCCAGCAGTTACTCCGGCCCGGGCGACTCCTACGAGCAGTACTTC. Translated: CASSYSGPGDSYEQYF.

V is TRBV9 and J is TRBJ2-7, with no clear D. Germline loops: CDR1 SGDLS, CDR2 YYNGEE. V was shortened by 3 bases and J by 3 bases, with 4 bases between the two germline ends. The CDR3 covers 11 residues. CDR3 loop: CASSAGYEQYF. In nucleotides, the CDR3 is TGTGCCAGCAGCGCAGGCTACGAGCAGTACTTC.

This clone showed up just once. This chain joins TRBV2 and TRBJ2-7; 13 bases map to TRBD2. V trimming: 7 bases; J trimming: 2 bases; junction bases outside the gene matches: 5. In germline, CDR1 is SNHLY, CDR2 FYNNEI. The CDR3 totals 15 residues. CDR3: CASITSGGGAYEQYF. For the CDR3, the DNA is TGTGCCAGCATAACTAGCGGGGGGGGAGCCTACGAGCAGTACTTC.

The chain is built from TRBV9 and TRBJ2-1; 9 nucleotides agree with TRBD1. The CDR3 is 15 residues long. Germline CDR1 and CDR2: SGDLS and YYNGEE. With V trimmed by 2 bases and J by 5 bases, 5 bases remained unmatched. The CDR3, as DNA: TGTGCCAGCAGCGTCCGGGACAGGGAGGACAATGAGCAGTTCTTC. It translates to CASSVRDREDNEQFF.

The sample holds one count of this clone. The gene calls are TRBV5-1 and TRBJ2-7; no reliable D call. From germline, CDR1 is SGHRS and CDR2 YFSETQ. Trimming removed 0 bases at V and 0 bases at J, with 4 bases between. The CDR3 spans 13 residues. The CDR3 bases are TGCGCCAGCAGCTTGGAGAACTCCTACGAGCAGTACTTC. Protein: CASSLENSYEQYF. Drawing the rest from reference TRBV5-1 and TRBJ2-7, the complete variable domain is KAGVTQTPRYLIKTRGQQVTLSCSPISGHRSVSWYQQTPGQGLQFLFEYFSETQRNKGNFPGRFSGRQFSNSRSEMNVSTLELGDSALYLCASSLENSYEQYFGPGTRLTVT.

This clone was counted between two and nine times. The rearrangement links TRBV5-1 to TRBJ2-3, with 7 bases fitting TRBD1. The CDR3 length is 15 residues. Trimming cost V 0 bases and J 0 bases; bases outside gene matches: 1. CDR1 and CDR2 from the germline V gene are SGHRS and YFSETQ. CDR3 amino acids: CASSLEGQSTDTQYF. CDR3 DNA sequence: TGCGCCAGCAGCTTGGAGGGACAGAGCACAGATACGCAGTATTTT.

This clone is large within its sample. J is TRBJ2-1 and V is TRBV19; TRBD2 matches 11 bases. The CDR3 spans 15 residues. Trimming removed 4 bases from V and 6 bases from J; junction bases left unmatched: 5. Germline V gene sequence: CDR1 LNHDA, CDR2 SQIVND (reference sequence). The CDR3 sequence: CASSTTSGSFNEQFF. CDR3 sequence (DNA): TGTGCCAGTAGTACTACTAGCGGGAGTTTCAATGAGCAGTTCTTC.

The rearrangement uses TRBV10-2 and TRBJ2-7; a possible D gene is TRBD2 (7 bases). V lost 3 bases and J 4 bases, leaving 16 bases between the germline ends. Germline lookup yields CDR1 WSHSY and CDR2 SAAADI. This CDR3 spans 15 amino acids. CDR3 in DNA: TGCGCCAGCAGTGATAGGGGGGGAGGGGGTTACGAGCAGTACTTC. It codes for CASSDRGGGGYEQYF.

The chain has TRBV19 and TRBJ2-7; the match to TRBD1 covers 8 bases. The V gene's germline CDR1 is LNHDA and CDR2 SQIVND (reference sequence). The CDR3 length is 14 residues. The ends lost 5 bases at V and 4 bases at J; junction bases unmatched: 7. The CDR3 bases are TGTGCCAGTAGTTCCCGGACAGGGCGGTACGAGCAGTACTTC. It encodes CASSSRTGRYEQYF.

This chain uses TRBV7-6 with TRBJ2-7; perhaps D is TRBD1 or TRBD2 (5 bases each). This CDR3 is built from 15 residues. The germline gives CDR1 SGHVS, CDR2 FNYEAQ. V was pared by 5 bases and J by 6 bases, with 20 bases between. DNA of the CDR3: TGTGCCAGCAGCGGGGCGACTACAGATCCTGTCGAGCAGTACTTC. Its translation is CASSGATTDPVEQYF.

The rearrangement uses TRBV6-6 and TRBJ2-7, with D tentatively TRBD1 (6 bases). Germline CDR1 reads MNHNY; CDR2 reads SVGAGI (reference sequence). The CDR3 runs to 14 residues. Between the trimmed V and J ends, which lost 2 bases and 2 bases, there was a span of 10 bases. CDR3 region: CASSYGQGPYEQYF. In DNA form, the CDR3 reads TGTGCCAGCAGTTACGGGCAGGGGCCCTACGAGCAGTACTTC.